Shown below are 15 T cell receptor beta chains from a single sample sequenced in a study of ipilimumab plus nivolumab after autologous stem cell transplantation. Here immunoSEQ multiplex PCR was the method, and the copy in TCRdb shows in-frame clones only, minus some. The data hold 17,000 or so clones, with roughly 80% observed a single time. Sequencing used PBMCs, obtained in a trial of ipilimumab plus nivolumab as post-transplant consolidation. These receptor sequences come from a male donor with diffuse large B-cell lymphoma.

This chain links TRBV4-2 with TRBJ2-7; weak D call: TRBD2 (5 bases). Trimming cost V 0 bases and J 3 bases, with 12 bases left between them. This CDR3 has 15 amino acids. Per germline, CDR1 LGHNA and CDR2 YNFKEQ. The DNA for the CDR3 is TGTGCCAGCAGCCAAGAGGCAACTAGAGGCTACGAGCAGTACTTC. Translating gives CASSQEATRGYEQYF.

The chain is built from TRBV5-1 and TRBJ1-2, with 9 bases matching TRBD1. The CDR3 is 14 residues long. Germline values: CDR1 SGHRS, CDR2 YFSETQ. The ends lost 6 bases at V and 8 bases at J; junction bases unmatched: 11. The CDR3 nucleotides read TGCGCCAGCATGCCGGGACAGGGCGTTGAAGGCTACACCTTC. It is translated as CASMPGQGVEGYTF.

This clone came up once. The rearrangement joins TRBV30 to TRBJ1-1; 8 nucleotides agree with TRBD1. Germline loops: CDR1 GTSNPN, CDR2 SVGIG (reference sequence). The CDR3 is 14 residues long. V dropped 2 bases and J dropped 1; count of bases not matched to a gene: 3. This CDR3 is CAWSLGTGNTEAFF. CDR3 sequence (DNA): TGTGCCTGGAGTTTAGGGACAGGGAACACTGAAGCTTTCTTT.

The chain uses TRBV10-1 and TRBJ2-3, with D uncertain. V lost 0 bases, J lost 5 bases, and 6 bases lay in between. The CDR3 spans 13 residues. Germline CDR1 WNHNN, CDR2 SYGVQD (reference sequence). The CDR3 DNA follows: TGCGCCAGCAGTGAGTCGGTAAGAGATACGCAGTATTTT. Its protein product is CASSESVRDTQYF.

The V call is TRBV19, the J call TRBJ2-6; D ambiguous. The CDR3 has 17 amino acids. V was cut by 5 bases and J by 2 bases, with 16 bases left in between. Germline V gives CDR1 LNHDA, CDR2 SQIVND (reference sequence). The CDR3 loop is CASSSTGLPPGANVLTF. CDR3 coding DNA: TGTGCCAGTAGTTCAACGGGCCTACCCCCTGGGGCCAACGTCCTGACTTTC.

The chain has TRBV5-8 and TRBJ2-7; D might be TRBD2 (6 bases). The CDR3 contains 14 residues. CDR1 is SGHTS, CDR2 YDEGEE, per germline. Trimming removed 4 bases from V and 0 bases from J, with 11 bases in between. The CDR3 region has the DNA TGTGCCAGCAGCCGTAGCGGCTACTCCTACGAGCAGTACTTC. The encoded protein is CASSRSGYSYEQYF.

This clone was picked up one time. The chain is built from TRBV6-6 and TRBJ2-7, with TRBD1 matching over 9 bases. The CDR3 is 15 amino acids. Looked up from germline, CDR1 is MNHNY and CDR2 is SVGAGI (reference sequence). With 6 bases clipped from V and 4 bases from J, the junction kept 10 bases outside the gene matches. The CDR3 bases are TGTGCCAGCAGGGGATCCGGGACAGGGCCATACGAGCAGTACTTC. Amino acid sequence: CASRGSGTGPYEQYF.

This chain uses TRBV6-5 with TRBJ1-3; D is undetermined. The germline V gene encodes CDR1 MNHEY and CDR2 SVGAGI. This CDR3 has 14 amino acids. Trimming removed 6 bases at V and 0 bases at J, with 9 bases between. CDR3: CASSTPDSGNTIYF. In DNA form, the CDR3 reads TGTGCCAGCAGCACACCCGACTCTGGAAACACCATATATTTT.

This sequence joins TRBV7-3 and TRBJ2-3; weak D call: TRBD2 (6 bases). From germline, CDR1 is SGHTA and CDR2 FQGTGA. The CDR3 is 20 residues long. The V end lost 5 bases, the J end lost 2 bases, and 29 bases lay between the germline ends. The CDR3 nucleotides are TGTGCCAGCAGCACCAATCCAGGCGTGAGTTGGCGGGGACTCACAGATACGCAGTATTTT. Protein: CASSTNPGVSWRGLTDTQYF.

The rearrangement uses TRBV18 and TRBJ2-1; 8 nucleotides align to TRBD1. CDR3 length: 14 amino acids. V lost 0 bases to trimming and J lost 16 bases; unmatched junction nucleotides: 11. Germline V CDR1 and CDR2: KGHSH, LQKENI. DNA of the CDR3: TGTGCCAGCTCACCACCCTCCTCCAGGGGGCCCTATTTCTTC. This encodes CASSPPSSRGPYFF.

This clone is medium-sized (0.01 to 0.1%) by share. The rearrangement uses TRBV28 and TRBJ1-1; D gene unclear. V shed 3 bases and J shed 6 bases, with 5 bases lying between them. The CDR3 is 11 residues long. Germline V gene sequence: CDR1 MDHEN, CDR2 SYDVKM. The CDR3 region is CASSLEAEAFF. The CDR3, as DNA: TGTGCCAGCAGTTTGGAGGCTGAAGCTTTCTTT.

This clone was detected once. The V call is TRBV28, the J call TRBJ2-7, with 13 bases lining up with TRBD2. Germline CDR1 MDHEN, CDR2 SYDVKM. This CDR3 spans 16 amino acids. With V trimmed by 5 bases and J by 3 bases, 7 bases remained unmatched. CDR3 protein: CASSPGLAGTHYEQYF. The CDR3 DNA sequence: TGTGCCAGCAGTCCGGGACTAGCGGGAACCCACTACGAGCAGTACTTC.

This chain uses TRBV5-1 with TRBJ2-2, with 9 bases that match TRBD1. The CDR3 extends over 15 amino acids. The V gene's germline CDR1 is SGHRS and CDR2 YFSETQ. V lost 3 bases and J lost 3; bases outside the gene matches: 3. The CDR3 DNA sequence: TGCGCCAGCAGCTATTGGACAGGGGACACCGGGGAGCTGTTTTTT. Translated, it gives CASSYWTGDTGELFF.

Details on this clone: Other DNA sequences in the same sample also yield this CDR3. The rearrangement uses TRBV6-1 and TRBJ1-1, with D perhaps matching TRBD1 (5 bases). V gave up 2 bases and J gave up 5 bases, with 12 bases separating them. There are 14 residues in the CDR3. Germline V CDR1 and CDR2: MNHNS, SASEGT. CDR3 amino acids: CASSEQGWGTEAFF. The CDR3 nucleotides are TGTGCCAGCAGTGAACAGGGTTGGGGTACTGAAGCTTTCTTT.

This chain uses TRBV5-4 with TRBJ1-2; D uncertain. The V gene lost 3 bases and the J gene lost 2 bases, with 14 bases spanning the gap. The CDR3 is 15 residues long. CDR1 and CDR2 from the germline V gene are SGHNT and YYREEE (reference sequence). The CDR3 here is CASSSQWAENYGYTF. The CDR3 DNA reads TGTGCCAGCAGCTCGCAGTGGGCCGAGAACTATGGCTACACCTTC. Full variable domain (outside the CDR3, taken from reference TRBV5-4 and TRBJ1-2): ETGVTQSPTHLIKTRGQQVTLRCSSQSGHNTVSWYQQALGQGPQFIFQYYREEENGRGNFPPRFSGLQFPNYSSELNVNALELDDSALYLCASSSQWAENYGYTFGSGTRLTVV.